The next 8 T cell receptor beta chains were all read from a single sample in a study of graft-versus-host responses after intestinal transplantation. Sequenced by immunoSEQ multiplex PCR; TCRdb stores in-frame clones only, minus some. The repertoire consists of 90,000 to 150,000 clones, with 85% to 95% occurring once and the leading ten covering around 3%. These receptors have no known antigen. The sequencing used unstimulated CD8+ T cells sorted from spleen or lymph node cells, collected before intestinal transplant. Receptor source: a human donor who received an intestinal transplant.

The rearrangement joins TRBV30 to TRBJ2-1; either TRBD1 or TRBD2 may fit D (5 bases each). Deletions cut 4 bases from V and 5 bases from J, with 15 bases between. Germline V gene sequence: CDR1 GTSNPN, CDR2 SVGIG (reference sequence). CDR3 size: 14 residues. CDR3: CAWNAGTPHNEQFF. In nucleotides, the CDR3 is TGTGCCTGGAACGCCGGGACCCCCCACAATGAGCAGTTCTTC. Supplemented by reference TRBV30 and TRBJ2-1, the full variable domain reads SQTIHQWPATLVQPVGSPLSLECTVEGTSNPNLYWYRQAAGRGLQLLFYSVGIGQISSEVPQNLSASRPQDRQFILSSKKLLLSDSGFYLCAWNAGTPHNEQFFGPGTRLTVL.

V is TRBV5-1 and J is TRBJ2-7, with D unresolved. Germline V gives CDR1 SGHRS, CDR2 YFSETQ. CDR3 length equals 14 residues. The germline V and J ends were trimmed by 0 bases and 0 bases, with 7 bases remaining between them. DNA for the CDR3: TGCGCCAGCAGCTTGGCGGATCCCTCCTACGAGCAGTACTTC. Translating gives CASSLADPSYEQYF.

This rearrangement joins TRBV27 to TRBJ2-1; 14 nucleotides align to TRBD2. Germline V gene sequence: CDR1 MNHEY, CDR2 SMNVEV (reference sequence). V lost 2 bases and J lost 8; bases outside the gene matches: 2. This CDR3 region has 15 residues. CDR3 protein: CASSLGTSGSYEQFF. As DNA, the CDR3 is TGTGCCAGCAGTTTAGGGACTAGCGGGAGCTATGAGCAGTTCTTC.

V usage is TRBV27 and J usage is TRBJ2-5; D gene unclear. The CDR3 consists of 14 residues. CDR1 and CDR2 (germline): MNHEY, SMNVEV (reference sequence). V shed 3 bases and J shed 1 base, with 9 bases lying between them. For the CDR3, the DNA is TGTGCCAGCAGTTTCTCAGCAGCCCAAGAGACCCAGTACTTC. Its translation is CASSFSAAQETQYF.

The chain couples TRBV6-4 to TRBJ2-7; a weak D match, TRBD1 (5 bases). The germline V and J ends were trimmed by 2 bases and 3 bases, with 29 bases remaining between them. In germline, CDR1 is MRHNA, CDR2 SNTAGT. The CDR3 runs to 20 residues. The CDR3: CASSDVPGDNPKDIDYEQYF. The CDR3 DNA is TGTGCCAGCAGTGACGTTCCCGGCGATAACCCCAAGGACATCGACTACGAGCAGTACTTC.

A word on this clone: This sample also contains other DNA sequences that code for the same CDR3. J is TRBJ2-7 and V is TRBV6-5; 11 bases map to TRBD2. Germline assignment: CDR1 MNHEY and CDR2 SVGAGI. The CDR3 contains 15 residues. V was clipped by 6 bases and J by 2 bases; unmatched bases: 6. The CDR3 coding sequence is TGTGCCAGCAGCTCCGGGACTAGCGGAACCTACGAGCAGTACTTC. Translated: CASSSGTSGTYEQYF.

The V and J genes are TRBV7-3 and TRBJ2-7; D is ambiguous. This CDR3 has 14 residues. From germline, CDR1 is SGHTA and CDR2 FQGTGA. V was pared by 5 bases and J by 3 bases, with 14 bases between. The CDR3 is CASSPTPKGYEQYF. For the CDR3, the DNA is TGTGCCAGCAGCCCTACACCGAAGGGCTACGAGCAGTACTTC. Filled out from reference TRBV7-3 and TRBJ2-7, the complete variable domain reads GAGVSQTPSNKVTEKGKYVELRCDPISGHTALYWYRQSLGQGPEFLIYFQGTGAADDSGLPNDRFFAVRPEGSVSTLKIQRTERGDSAVYLCASSPTPKGYEQYFGPGTRLTVT.

The rearrangement links TRBV6-5 to TRBJ2-2, with TRBD1 matching 8 bases. The junction had 6 bases not matched to a gene; V was cut back by 5 bases and J by 4 bases. This CDR3 comprises 15 residues. From germline, CDR1 is MNHEY and CDR2 SVGAGI. The chain's CDR3 is CASSVTGGSTGELFF. CDR3 coding DNA: TGTGCCAGCAGTGTTACAGGGGGATCCACCGGGGAGCTGTTTTTT.